Described below is a single T cell receptor (beta chain) sequence and its context. Its matching antigen is unknown. The data derive from a study of glioma-infiltrating T cells after dendritic cell vaccination. CDR3 length: 13 amino acids. Between the trimmed V and J ends, which lost 5 bases and 5 bases, there was a span of 12 bases. Germline CDR1 and CDR2: SGHTA and FQGTGA. Assay used: immunoSEQ multiplex PCR; TCRdb lists only in-frame clones, some missing. Of 99,000 or so clones in the sample, less than 90% were seen once. Time point indicated: after dendritic cell vaccination, including at tumor progression/relapse. None of the glioblastoma patients had an isocitrate dehydrogenase mutation. Study-wide results and caveats: Higher pretreatment TIL content predicted longer progression-free time and survival. Higher TCR clonality did not directly relate to longer survival.

The clonotype originates from a human donor with glioblastoma. The chain employs TRBV7-3 and TRBJ2-5, with D perhaps TRBD2 (6 bases). The input for sequencing was blood, taken after dendritic cell vaccination. CDR3 residues: CASSPGLKETQYF. The CDR3, as DNA: TGTGCCAGCAGCCCGGGACTGAAGGAGACCCAGTACTTC.